Below, 14 T cell receptor beta chains from the same sample are listed, as sequenced in a study of blood T cell repertoires in COVID-19. Libraries were prepared by immunoSEQ multiplex PCR; TCRdb keeps only in-frame clonotypes and omits some of them. The sample records under 200,000 clones, approximately 80% being singletons. Sequencing was carried out using PBMCs or T cells enriched from blood (not recorded which). The origin of the receptors is a woman aged 55-69 years who had recovered from COVID-19.

The chain is built from TRBV28 and TRBJ2-7; TRBD2 might be the D (6 bases). The V gene's germline CDR1 is MDHEN and CDR2 SYDVKM. Deletions cut 6 bases from V and 2 bases from J, with 20 bases between. The CDR3 has 16 residues. Here the CDR3 reads CASSSSARGTPYEQYF. The CDR3 nucleotides read TGTGCCAGCAGCTCTAGCGCTAGGGGCACTCCCTACGAGCAGTACTTC.

This sequence joins TRBV5-1 and TRBJ2-7; tentative D call: TRBD1 (6 bases). Germline V lookup: CDR1 SGHRS, CDR2 YFSETQ. V lost 2 bases and J lost 5, with 11 bases in between. CDR3 length: 13 residues. CDR3 loop: CASSLGGINEQYF. CDR3 sequence (DNA): TGCGCCAGCAGCTTAGGGGGAATCAACGAGCAGTACTTC. Full variable domain (outside the CDR3, taken from reference TRBV5-1 and TRBJ2-7): KAGVTQTPRYLIKTRGQQVTLSCSPISGHRSVSWYQQTPGQGLQFLFEYFSETQRNKGNFPGRFSGRQFSNSRSEMNVSTLELGDSALYLCASSLGGINEQYFGPGTRLTVT.

To note about this clone: One end of the junction fails to match germline, which may point to a read error. The chain carries TRBV6-1 and TRBJ1-1; 8 nucleotides match TRBD1. Germline CDR1 is MNHNS and CDR2 is SASEGT. The CDR3 runs to 12 residues. The chain's CDR3 is CASSELRQGTVF. The CDR3 DNA sequence: TGTGCCAGCAGTGAATTACGACAGGGGACCGTTTTT.

The J gene is TRBJ2-2, the V gene TRBV4-1, with 8 bases fitting TRBD1. In germline, CDR1 is MGHRA, CDR2 YSYEKL. Trimming at V came to 4 bases and at J to 0 bases, leaving 7 bases not matched to a gene. This CDR3 spans 17 amino acids. In DNA, the CDR3 is TGCGCCAGCAGCCCTTTGGAGACAGGGGCGAACACCGGGGAGCTGTTTTTT. Protein sequence: CASSPLETGANTGELFF.

The V gene is TRBV9, the J gene TRBJ1-1, with D perhaps matching TRBD1 (5 bases). The CDR3 spans 14 residues. Germline V gene lookup returns CDR1 SGDLS and CDR2 YYNGEE. V lost 2 bases and J lost 1, with 9 bases in between. The CDR3 bases are TGTGCCAGCAGCGTGGGACTAGCGAACACTGAAGCTTTCTTT. Translating gives CASSVGLANTEAFF.

The rearrangement uses TRBV2 and TRBJ1-1; TRBD1 aligns across 7 bases. Germline CDR1 is SNHLY and CDR2 is FYNNEI. The CDR3 length is 14 residues. V lost 7 bases, J lost 2 bases, and 7 bases stayed unmatched. The CDR3 sequence is CASTPGTVNTEAFF. The CDR3, as DNA: TGTGCCAGCACCCCCGGGACAGTCAACACTGAAGCTTTCTTT.

The rearrangement links TRBV4-1 to TRBJ2-7; D may be TRBD1 (5 bases). The germline V gene encodes CDR1 MGHRA and CDR2 YSYEKL. The germline V and J ends were trimmed by 1 base and 3 bases, with 31 bases remaining between them. The CDR3 has 21 residues. The CDR3 DNA reads TGCGCCAGCAGCCAAGTTAGAGGAGTAAGCGAGCAGGGAAGAGTTAGCTACGAGCAGTACTTC. This encodes CASSQVRGVSEQGRVSYEQYF.

The chain is built from TRBV4-1 and TRBJ2-5; 8 bases align to TRBD2. Germline-derived CDR1 and CDR2 are MGHRA and YSYEKL. The CDR3 sequence is 17 residues long. V was pared by 0 bases and J by 5 bases, with 11 bases of the junction left unmatched. The CDR3 reads CASSQELGGLVGETQYF. The CDR3 DNA reads TGCGCCAGCAGCCAAGAACTGGGGGGACTAGTAGGGGAGACCCAGTACTTC.

The rearrangement links TRBV3-1 (or the pseudogene TRBV3-2) to TRBJ2-5, with a possible D match to TRBD2 (5 bases). Trimming removed 0 bases at V and 7 bases at J, with 18 bases between. Germline V gene sequence: CDR1 LGHDT, CDR2 YNNKEL (reference sequence). This CDR3 is 16 amino acids long. Here the CDR3 DNA reads TGTGCCAGCAGCCAAGATAGGGCTAGACCACTAGGGACCCAGTACTTC. Translating gives CASSQDRARPLGTQYF.

The DNA of the CDR3 is TGTGCCAGCAGCTTGCGGGAGGAGACCCAGTACTTC. Protein sequence: CASSLREETQYF. The chain employs TRBV5-8 and TRBJ2-5, with D maybe TRBD2 (6 bases). The CDR3 is 12 residues long. V was pared by 1 base and J by 5 bases, with 6 bases between. Per germline, CDR1 SGHTS and CDR2 YDEGEE.

The chain is built from TRBV15 and TRBJ2-3, with D possibly matching TRBD1 (5 bases). The V end lost 1 base, the J end lost 10 bases, and 9 bases lay between the germline ends. This CDR3 has 12 residues. Germline values: CDR1 LNHNV, CDR2 YYDKDF (reference sequence). The CDR3 bases are TGTGCCACCAGCAGAGTCCAGGGCGCGCAGTATTTT. Translation: CATSRVQGAQYF.

This chain links TRBV2 with TRBJ1-5; D unresolved. This CDR3 has 14 residues. CDR1 and CDR2 (germline): SNHLY, FYNNEI. Trimming cost V 8 bases and J 1 base, with 12 bases left between them. The CDR3 region has the DNA TGTGCCAGCTCACTGGGCCAGAGCAATCAGCCCCAGCATTTT. Translated, it gives CASSLGQSNQPQHF. The complete variable domain, with remaining parts taken from reference TRBV2 and TRBJ1-5, reads EPEVTQTPSHQVTQMGQEVILRCVPISNHLYFYWYRQILGQKVEFLVSFYNNEISEKSEIFDDQFSVERPDGSNFTLKIRSTKLEDSAMYFCASSLGQSNQPQHFGDGTRLSIL.

This sequence joins TRBV4-1 and TRBJ1-2; no clear D. The CDR3 is 16 amino acids. Deletions cut 1 base from V and 6 bases from J, with 18 bases between. Germline-derived CDR1 and CDR2 are MGHRA and YSYEKL. The CDR3 DNA is TGCGCCAGCAGCCAAGTTTTACGATCCGGGAGGGATGGCTACACCTTC. Translated: CASSQVLRSGRDGYTF.

This clone was seen more than once but under ten times. J is TRBJ1-2 and V is TRBV28, with D perhaps TRBD1 (6 bases). Germline V gene sequence: CDR1 MDHEN, CDR2 SYDVKM. The ends were cut back, 6 bases at V and 7 bases at J, with 15 bases in the middle. This CDR3 contains 13 residues. CDR3 region: CASRKQGRGGYTF. In DNA form, the CDR3 reads TGTGCCAGCAGGAAGCAGGGGAGAGGTGGCTACACCTTC.